The 14 T cell receptor beta chains listed next were all sequenced from one sample in a study of cytotoxic CD8 clonotypes in ibrutinib-treated CLL. TCRdb keeps only in-frame clones here, not all; method: immunoSEQ multiplex PCR. The table has tens of thousands of clones, 86% seen once. Source: PBMCs, taken before ibrutinib treatment. The receptors were gathered from a human donor with chronic lymphocytic leukemia.

The chain combines TRBV13 with TRBJ1-4; D not certain. The germline V gene has CDR1 PRHDT and CDR2 FYEKMQ (reference sequence). V was shortened by 3 bases and J by 0 bases, with 8 bases between the two germline ends. This CDR3 has 15 residues. DNA of the CDR3: TGTGCCAGCAGCTTTCGACCCTCAACTAATGAAAAACTGTTTTTT. Translated, it gives CASSFRPSTNEKLFF.

Only one count was recorded for this clone. This rearrangement joins TRBV11-3 to TRBJ1-1; D perhaps matches TRBD1 (5 bases). CDR1 is SGHNT and CDR2 is YENEEA in the germline V gene. This CDR3 region has 14 residues. Trimming left V 5 bases short and J 1 base short, with 11 bases between. CDR3 in DNA: TGTGCCAGCAGCACTTATCAGGGGAACACTGAAGCTTTCTTT. Residues: CASSTYQGNTEAFF.

V usage is TRBV5-1 and J usage is TRBJ2-7; 7 bases align to TRBD2. The CDR3 consists of 15 residues. Unmatched junction bases numbered 8, after V lost 0 bases and J lost 5 bases. CDR1 is SGHRS, CDR2 YFSETQ, per germline. CDR3 region: CASSLEAGVGHEQYF. Here the CDR3 DNA reads TGCGCCAGCAGCTTGGAGGCGGGAGTCGGCCACGAGCAGTACTTC.

The gene calls are TRBV5-1 and TRBJ2-6; weak D call: TRBD1 (6 bases). This CDR3 has 15 amino acids. Germline V gene lookup returns CDR1 SGHRS and CDR2 YFSETQ. Trimming removed 3 bases at V and 4 bases at J, with 11 bases between. Here the CDR3 DNA reads TGCGCCAGCAGCTCCGCAGGGGTAGGGGCCAACGTCCTGACTTTC. It codes for CASSSAGVGANVLTF.

The CDR3 spells CASSFRLAGGPSSYNEQFF. The CDR3 bases are TGTGCCAGCAGCTTTCGACTAGCGGGAGGACCAAGCTCCTACAATGAGCAGTTCTTC. This chain uses TRBV7-9 with TRBJ2-1; TRBD2 matches 13 bases. V gave up 3 bases and J gave up 0 bases; unmatched junction bases: 8. Germline V gene sequence: CDR1 SEHNR, CDR2 FQNEAQ (reference sequence). CDR3 length: 19 residues. The full variable domain, with the rest looked up from reference TRBV7-9 and TRBJ2-1, is DTGVSQNPRHKITKRGQNVTFRCDPISEHNRLYWYRQTLGQGPEFLTYFQNEAQLEKSRLLSDRFSAERPKGSFSTLEIQRTEQGDSAMYLCASSFRLAGGPSSYNEQFFGPGTRLTVL.

CDR3 region: CASSPTYLHSGNEQFF. The CDR3 nucleotides are TGTGCCAGCTCCCCTACGTACCTACACTCGGGTAATGAGCAGTTCTTC. The V and J genes are TRBV18 and TRBJ2-1; D is uncertain. CDR3 length equals 16 residues. The germline V gene encodes CDR1 KGHSH and CDR2 LQKENI. The V end lost 6 bases, the J end lost 7 bases, and 22 bases lay between the germline ends.

The genes are TRBV9 and TRBJ1-2; D gene ambiguous. The CDR3 runs to 15 residues. Per germline, CDR1 SGDLS and CDR2 YYNGEE. V was shortened by 0 bases and J by 0 bases, with 9 bases between the two germline ends. The CDR3 DNA reads as TGTGCCAGCAGCGTAGCGGGGTCGACTAACTATGGCTACACCTTC. It is translated as CASSVAGSTNYGYTF.

This chain joins TRBV5-1 and TRBJ2-2; 12 bases agree with TRBD2. The ends lost 0 bases at V and 7 bases at J; junction bases unmatched: 7. This CDR3 contains 17 residues. Germline assignment: CDR1 SGHRS and CDR2 YFSETQ. In DNA, the CDR3 is TGCGCCAGCAGCTTGGCCGAGACTAGCGGGAGCCACGGGGAGCTGTTTTTT. Protein sequence: CASSLAETSGSHGELFF.

This clone was seen a single time. The chain is built from TRBV5-4 and TRBJ2-3; D remains unclear. V lost 4 bases and J 6 bases, leaving 12 bases between the germline ends. From germline, CDR1 is SGHNT and CDR2 YYREEE (reference sequence). The CDR3 is made up of 13 amino acids. The CDR3 DNA follows: TGTGCCAGCAGCCTGACTCAGCCGGATACGCAGTATTTT. Residues: CASSLTQPDTQYF.

The chain combines TRBV2 with TRBJ1-2; 9 nucleotides match TRBD1. Germline V gene sequence: CDR1 SNHLY, CDR2 FYNNEI. Trimming took 4 bases from V and 2 from J; bases not matched to a gene: 14. CDR3 length: 18 residues. This chain's CDR3 is CASSVNRGTGLSNYGYTF. The CDR3 region has the DNA TGTGCCAGCAGTGTAAATCGCGGGACAGGGCTGTCGAACTATGGCTACACCTTC.

V usage is TRBV19 and J usage is TRBJ2-5; 13 nucleotides agree with TRBD2. Losses at the gene ends were 3 bases for V and 7 bases for J; bases not matched to a gene: 5. The CDR3 consists of 15 residues. The germline CDR1 and CDR2 sequences are LNHDA and SQIVND (reference sequence). The CDR3 sequence: CASSMGTSGMGTQYF. The CDR3 DNA follows: TGTGCCAGTAGTATGGGGACTAGCGGGATGGGGACCCAGTACTTC.

The chain employs TRBV28 and TRBJ2-3; no clear D gene. Germline assignment: CDR1 MDHEN and CDR2 SYDVKM. This CDR3 is built from 18 residues. Between the trimmed V and J ends, which lost 3 bases and 2 bases, there was a span of 21 bases. The CDR3 loop is CASSFSTVVGRYTDTQYF. The DNA of the CDR3 is TGTGCCAGCAGTTTCAGCACGGTGGTTGGCAGATACACAGATACGCAGTATTTT.

The table lists this clone with a count of one. The rearrangement links TRBV2 to TRBJ2-3; maybe TRBD2 (6 bases). CDR3 length equals 15 residues. Trimming pared 4 bases from V and 3 bases from J, leaving 14 bases between. Per germline, CDR1 SNHLY and CDR2 FYNNEI. Here the CDR3 DNA reads TGTGCCAGCAGTGGTCAGGCGGGAAGGACAGATACGCAGTATTTT. Protein: CASSGQAGRTDTQYF.

The CDR3 spells CASRLSQGAMGCTEAFF. The CDR3 DNA is TGTGCAAGTCGCCTCTCGCAGGGGGCCATGGGATGCACTGAAGCTTTCTTT. V usage is TRBV12-2 and J usage is TRBJ1-1; the table's TRBD1 call for D was not verified on the DNA. TRBV12-2 is a recognized pseudogene. This CDR3 is built from 17 residues.